Listed here is a single T cell receptor (beta chain). The data belong to a study of blood T cell repertoires in COVID-19. This CDR3 has 14 amino acids. Original analysis: From reference gene primer amplification, estimates of nucleated cell counts were derived. Sequenced by immunoSEQ multiplex PCR; TCRdb stores in-frame clones only, minus some. V, J and clone size are those of that table, while D and trimming were read from the DNA. Of approximately 250,000 clones listed, 70% to 90% are singletons. Across about 22 US areas, participants ranged in age from roughly 18 to 95 years. Participants' own reports of clinical history determined their cohort assignment.

Sequencing input: PBMCs or T cells enriched from blood (not recorded which). J is TRBJ1-1 and V is TRBV21-1. TRBV21-1 is a listed pseudogene. This sequence originates from a woman aged 40 to 50 with acute COVID-19. This chain's CDR3 is CASSHGLEDTEAFF. In DNA, the CDR3 is TGTGCCAGCAGTCACGGTTTGGAGGACACTGAAGCTTTCTTT.